This is a list of T cell receptor beta chains from one sample in a study of blood T cell repertoires in COVID-19. Only in-frame clones appear in the TCRdb table, and some are missing; sequencing was by immunoSEQ multiplex PCR. The data contain tens of thousands of clones, 75% to 90% of them singletons. The sequencing input was peripheral blood. The receptors originated from a man aged 55-75 years with active COVID-19. Both conserved end residues are part of each CDR3. Each record gives: CDR3 DNA, CDR3 protein, D gene, clone size, V gene, J gene. A D gene is named only where the DNA matches it firmly. Some rows have no size entry. The others give once, few or many, or a class for an expanded clone.

TGTGCCAGTAGTCAAACAGGACAGGGAGTGATTGTGGGCAATCAGCCCCAGCATTTT	CASSQTGQGVIVGNQPQHF	TRBD1	NA	TRBV19	TRBJ1-5
TGTGCCAGCACCCGGACTAGCGGGAGGAATGAGCAGTTCTTC	CASTRTSGRNEQFF	TRBD2	NA	TRBV2	TRBJ2-1
TGTGCCATCAAAGACGAGGTCAATCAGCCCCAGCATTTT	CAIKDEVNQPQHF	NA	NA	TRBV10-3	TRBJ1-5
TGTGCCAGCAGTTTCCGGGACAGGGGAAGGGCTTTCTACGAGCAGTACTTC	CASSFRDRGRAFYEQYF	TRBD1	NA	TRBV28	TRBJ2-7
TGCAGCGGATTGTGGGCTGGCGGGGAGCTGTTTTTT	CSGLWAGGELFF	NA	NA	TRBV29-1	TRBJ2-2
TGTGCCAGCCCCGGGGAGCGGGAGTTTGGAGATACGCAGTATTTT	CASPGEREFGDTQYF	TRBD2	NA	TRBV11-2	TRBJ2-3
TGTGCCAGCGGGCCCATGCAGGATACGCAGTATTTT	CASGPMQDTQYF	NA	NA	TRBV6-5	TRBJ2-3
TGTGCCAGCAACCGGGACTTCTACAATGAGCAGTTCTTC	CASNRDFYNEQFF	NA	NA	TRBV12-3/TRBV12-4	TRBJ2-1
TGTGCCAGCGGGCGGGGACAGGGGGGATACGAGCAGTACTTC	CASGRGQGGYEQYF	TRBD1	NA	TRBV7-2	TRBJ2-7
TGTGCCAGCAGCTTAAGGCTAGCGGGAGGCGATGAGCAGTTCTTC	CASSLRLAGGDEQFF	TRBD2	NA	TRBV7-9	TRBJ2-1
TGTGCCAGCAGCTTAGGAACTAGCGGCTACAATGAGCAGTTCTTC	CASSLGTSGYNEQFF	TRBD2	NA	TRBV7-9	TRBJ2-1
TGTGCCAGCAGCTTATATCAGGGGAACACTGAAGCTTTCTTT	CASSLYQGNTEAFF	NA	NA	TRBV11-2	TRBJ1-1
TGTGCCAGCAGCTTTTACGGGAGCTTCAACGAGCAGTACTTC	CASSFYGSFNEQYF	NA	NA	TRBV7-2	TRBJ2-7
TGTGCCAGCAGCTTGAAAACAGGGTCAGAGACCCAGTACTTC	CASSLKTGSETQYF	NA	NA	TRBV5-5	TRBJ2-5
TGCGCCAGCAGCTTGATTCCTAGCGGAGGGAGGAATGAGCAGTTCTTC	CASSLIPSGGRNEQFF	TRBD2	NA	TRBV5-1	TRBJ2-1
TGTGCCACCAGCAACCAAGGGGGCCGACTTCAAGAGACCCAGTACTTC	CATSNQGGRLQETQYF	TRBD1	NA	TRBV15	TRBJ2-5
TGTGCCAGCAGCTTGAGGGGGGGAAACATTCAGTACTTC	CASSLRGGNIQYF	NA	NA	TRBV5-4	TRBJ2-4
TGCGCCAGCAGCCAAGCTAAGGGAGTAGCGGGAGTCTACGAGCAGTACTTC	CASSQAKGVAGVYEQYF	TRBD2	NA	TRBV4-3	TRBJ2-7
TGTGCCAGCTCACCAAGACTGAGCACAGATACGCAGTATTTT	CASSPRLSTDTQYF	NA	once	TRBV18	TRBJ2-3
TGTGCCAGCAGCGTAGTGGGTCTAGCGGGAGACAATGAGCAGTTCTTC	CASSVVGLAGDNEQFF	TRBD2	NA	TRBV9	TRBJ2-1
TGTGCCATCAGTCTCGGACAGGGCAAAAATTCACCCCTCCACTTT	CAISLGQGKNSPLHF	TRBD1	NA	TRBV10-3	TRBJ1-6
TGTGCCAGCAGCGAGGAGTTCGGGGGAGGCTACACCTTC	CASSEEFGGGYTF	NA	few	TRBV5-4	TRBJ1-2
TGTGCCAGCAGGGGACTACTAGCGGCGAGCTCCTACAATGAGCAGTTCTTC	CASRGLLAASSYNEQFF	TRBD2	NA	TRBV2	TRBJ2-1
TGTGCCAGCAGCTTCTGGGGCAGGGGGTCACCCCTCCACTTT	CASSFWGRGSPLHF	TRBD1	NA	TRBV5-4	TRBJ1-6
TGTGCCAGCAGTGATATAATAGCGGCCGCGGCTGAAGCTTTCTTT	CASSDIIAAAAEAFF	NA	NA	TRBV25-1	TRBJ1-1
TGTGCCAGCAGTGAAGTTTACTACGACGGTGAGCAGTTCTTC	CASSEVYYDGEQFF	NA	NA	TRBV6-1	TRBJ2-1
TGTGCCAGCAGCTTCGGGGGTTACTCCTACGAGCAGTACTTC	CASSFGGYSYEQYF	NA	once	TRBV5-6	TRBJ2-7
TGTGCCAGCAGCTTAGAGGCGGGGGTCACAGATACGCAGTATTTT	CASSLEAGVTDTQYF	TRBD2	NA	TRBV7-2	TRBJ2-3
TGTGCCAGCAGCTTAACCGGGACTCGGGGCTACACCTTC	CASSLTGTRGYTF	NA	NA	TRBV7-3	TRBJ1-2
TGCAGGGCGGAACGCACAGATACGCAGTATTTT	CRAERTDTQYF	NA	once	TRBV20-1	TRBJ2-3
TGCGCCAGCAGCCCGGTGGGGACTAGCTCCCTGCCGTACGAGCAGTACTTC	CASSPVGTSSLPYEQYF	TRBD2	NA	TRBV5-1	TRBJ2-7
TGTGCCAGCAGGGACGGGAGGGGACGTGCAACTAATGAAAAACTGTTTTTT	CASRDGRGRATNEKLFF	NA	NA	TRBV11-2	TRBJ1-4
TGTGCCACCTCAGGGGGATCCTACAATGAGCAGTTCTTC	CATSGGSYNEQFF	TRBD1	NA	TRBV28	TRBJ2-1
TGTGCCATCAGTTCCAACGGAAACATTCAGTACTTC	CAISSNGNIQYF	NA	NA	TRBV10-3	TRBJ2-4
TGTGCCAGCAGCGTCCCGGCGGGAGGGCCAGAAACCGGGGAGCTGTTTTTT	CASSVPAGGPETGELFF	TRBD2	NA	TRBV9	TRBJ2-2
TGTGCCAGCAACCTAGGGGGGACAGGCCGGAACGAGCAGTACTTC	CASNLGGTGRNEQYF	TRBD1	NA	TRBV25-1	TRBJ2-7
TGTGCCAGCAGTTTACAGGGTGGCGGCACTGAAGCTTTCTTT	CASSLQGGGTEAFF	NA	NA	TRBV28	TRBJ1-1
TGTGCCAGCAGGCCGGGACAAAGGGAGCAGTACTTC	CASRPGQREQYF	NA	NA	TRBV28	TRBJ2-7
TGTGCCAGCATGTTCGACAGATACACCGGGGAGCTGTTTTTT	CASMFDRYTGELFF	NA	few	TRBV7-2	TRBJ2-2
TGTGCCAGCAGCTTAGAGGGGACACCACAGCATTTT	CASSLEGTPQHF	NA	NA	TRBV7-2	TRBJ1-5
TGTGCCAGTAGGAAACTTAGCGGGGGGCTGGGGCCGCAGTTCTTC	CASRKLSGGLGPQFF	TRBD2	NA	TRBV19	TRBJ2-1
TGTGCCAGCAGTCTAACAGGTCTTGCCTACGAGCAGTACTTC	CASSLTGLAYEQYF	NA	once	TRBV28	TRBJ2-7
TGTGCCAGCAGATTGACTAGCGGGAGGGCAGATACGCAGTATTTT	CASRLTSGRADTQYF	TRBD2	NA	TRBV6-5	TRBJ2-3
TGTGCCAGCTCACCTCAAACCCGGGACAGCTATGGCTACACCTTC	CASSPQTRDSYGYTF	TRBD1	NA	TRBV18	TRBJ1-2
TGTGCCAGCAGCCGGGATGGCGGGACGGGAAGGAGCTCCTACAATGAGCAGTTCTTC	CASSRDGGTGRSSYNEQFF	NA	NA	TRBV7-2	TRBJ2-1
TGTGCCAGCAGCCAAGACTTCCGGGAGCAGTTCTTC	CASSQDFREQFF	NA	NA	TRBV3-1/TRBV3-2	TRBJ2-1
TGCGCCAGCAGCCCTGGGGGCGCGGAGACCCAGTACTTC	CASSPGGAETQYF	NA	NA	TRBV5-1	TRBJ2-5
TGTGCCAGCAGCTTAGGGGCTAGCTCCGAGCAGTACTTC	CASSLGASSEQYF	NA	NA	TRBV11-2	TRBJ2-7
TGTGCCAGCAGCCCGGGACAGGGGGCTGAAGCTTTCTTT	CASSPGQGAEAFF	TRBD1	NA	TRBV12-3/TRBV12-4	TRBJ1-1
TGTGCCAGCAGCGTAGGTCTAGGACAGGGATACGAGCAGTACTTC	CASSVGLGQGYEQYF	TRBD1	NA	TRBV9	TRBJ2-7
TGCAGCACCGCCCCCGGGACAGGGGACGGATACGGCTACACCTTC	CSTAPGTGDGYGYTF	TRBD1	NA	TRBV29-1	TRBJ1-2
TGTGCCAGCAGTTCCATAGCGTATACGCAGTATTTT	CASSSIAYTQYF	NA	NA	TRBV2	TRBJ2-3
TGCGCCAGCAGCCAAACAGGGTATGGCTACACCTTC	CASSQTGYGYTF	NA	NA	TRBV4-3	TRBJ1-2
TGTGCCAGTGGGATAGGGGCGGGAGTACCATACAATGAGCAGTTCTTC	CASGIGAGVPYNEQFF	TRBD2	NA	TRBV19	TRBJ2-1
TGTGCCAGCAGACAATGGACAGGGGCAGAAAAACTGTTTTTT	CASRQWTGAEKLFF	TRBD1	NA	TRBV27	TRBJ1-4